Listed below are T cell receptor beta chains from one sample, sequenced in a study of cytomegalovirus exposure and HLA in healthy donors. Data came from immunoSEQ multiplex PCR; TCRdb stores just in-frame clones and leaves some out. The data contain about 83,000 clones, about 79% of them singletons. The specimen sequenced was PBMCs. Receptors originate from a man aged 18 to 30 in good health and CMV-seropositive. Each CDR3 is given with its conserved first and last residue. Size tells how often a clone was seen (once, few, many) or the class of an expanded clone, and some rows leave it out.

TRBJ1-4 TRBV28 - CASRVGQLNEKLFF
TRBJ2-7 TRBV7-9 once CASTGWVSEYEQYF
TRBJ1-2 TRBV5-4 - CASSLVQGLNYGYTF
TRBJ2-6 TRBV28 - CASSVSSGANVLTF
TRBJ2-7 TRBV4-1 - CASSQDTRGSLYYEQYF
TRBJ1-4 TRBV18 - CASSSTGVLGEKLFF
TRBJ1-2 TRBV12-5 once CASGLATGQAHGYTF
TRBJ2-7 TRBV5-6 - CASSWGQAYEQYF
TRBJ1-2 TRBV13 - CASSFSWSGSYGYTF
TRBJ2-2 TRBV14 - CASSQVGTTHYTGELFF
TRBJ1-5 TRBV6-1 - CASVDRREPQHF
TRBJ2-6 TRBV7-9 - CASSLSGAGANVLTF
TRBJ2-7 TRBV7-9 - CASSLGGGTYEQYF
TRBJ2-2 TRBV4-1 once CASSQASSGVKTGELFF
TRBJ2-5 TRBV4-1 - CASSRRLAGEAGSQETQYF
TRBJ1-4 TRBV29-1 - CSVPGQGGEKLFF
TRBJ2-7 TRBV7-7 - CASSPSPGQGGGEQYF
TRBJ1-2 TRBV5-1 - CASSPGQGVYGYTF
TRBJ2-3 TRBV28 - CASRGGTITDTQYF
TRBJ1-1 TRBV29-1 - CSSGTRLNTEAFF
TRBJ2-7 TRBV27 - CANRLQGNEQYF
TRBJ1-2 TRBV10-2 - CASSPGFRLGGYTF
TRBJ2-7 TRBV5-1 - CASSFGQGAEEQYF
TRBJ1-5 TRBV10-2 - CASRLAGTGSNQPQHF
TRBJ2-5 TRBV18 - CASSPREVETQYF